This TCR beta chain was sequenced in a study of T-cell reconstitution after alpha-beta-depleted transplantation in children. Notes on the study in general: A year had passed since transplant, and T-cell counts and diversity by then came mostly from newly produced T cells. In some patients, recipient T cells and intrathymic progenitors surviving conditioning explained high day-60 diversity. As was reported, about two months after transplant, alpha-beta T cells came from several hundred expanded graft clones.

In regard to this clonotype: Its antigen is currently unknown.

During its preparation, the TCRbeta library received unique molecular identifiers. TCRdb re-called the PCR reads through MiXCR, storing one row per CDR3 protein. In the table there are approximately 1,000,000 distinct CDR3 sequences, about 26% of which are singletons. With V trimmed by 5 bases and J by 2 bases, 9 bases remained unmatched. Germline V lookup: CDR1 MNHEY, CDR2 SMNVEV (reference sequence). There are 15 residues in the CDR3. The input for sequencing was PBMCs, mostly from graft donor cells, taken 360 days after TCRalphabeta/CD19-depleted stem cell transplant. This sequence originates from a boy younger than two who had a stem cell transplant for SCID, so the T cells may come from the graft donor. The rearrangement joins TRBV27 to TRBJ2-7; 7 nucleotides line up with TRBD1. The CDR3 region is CASSGRQGGAYEQYF. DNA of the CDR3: TGTGCCAGCAGTGGAAGACAGGGTGGAGCCTACGAGCAGTACTTC.